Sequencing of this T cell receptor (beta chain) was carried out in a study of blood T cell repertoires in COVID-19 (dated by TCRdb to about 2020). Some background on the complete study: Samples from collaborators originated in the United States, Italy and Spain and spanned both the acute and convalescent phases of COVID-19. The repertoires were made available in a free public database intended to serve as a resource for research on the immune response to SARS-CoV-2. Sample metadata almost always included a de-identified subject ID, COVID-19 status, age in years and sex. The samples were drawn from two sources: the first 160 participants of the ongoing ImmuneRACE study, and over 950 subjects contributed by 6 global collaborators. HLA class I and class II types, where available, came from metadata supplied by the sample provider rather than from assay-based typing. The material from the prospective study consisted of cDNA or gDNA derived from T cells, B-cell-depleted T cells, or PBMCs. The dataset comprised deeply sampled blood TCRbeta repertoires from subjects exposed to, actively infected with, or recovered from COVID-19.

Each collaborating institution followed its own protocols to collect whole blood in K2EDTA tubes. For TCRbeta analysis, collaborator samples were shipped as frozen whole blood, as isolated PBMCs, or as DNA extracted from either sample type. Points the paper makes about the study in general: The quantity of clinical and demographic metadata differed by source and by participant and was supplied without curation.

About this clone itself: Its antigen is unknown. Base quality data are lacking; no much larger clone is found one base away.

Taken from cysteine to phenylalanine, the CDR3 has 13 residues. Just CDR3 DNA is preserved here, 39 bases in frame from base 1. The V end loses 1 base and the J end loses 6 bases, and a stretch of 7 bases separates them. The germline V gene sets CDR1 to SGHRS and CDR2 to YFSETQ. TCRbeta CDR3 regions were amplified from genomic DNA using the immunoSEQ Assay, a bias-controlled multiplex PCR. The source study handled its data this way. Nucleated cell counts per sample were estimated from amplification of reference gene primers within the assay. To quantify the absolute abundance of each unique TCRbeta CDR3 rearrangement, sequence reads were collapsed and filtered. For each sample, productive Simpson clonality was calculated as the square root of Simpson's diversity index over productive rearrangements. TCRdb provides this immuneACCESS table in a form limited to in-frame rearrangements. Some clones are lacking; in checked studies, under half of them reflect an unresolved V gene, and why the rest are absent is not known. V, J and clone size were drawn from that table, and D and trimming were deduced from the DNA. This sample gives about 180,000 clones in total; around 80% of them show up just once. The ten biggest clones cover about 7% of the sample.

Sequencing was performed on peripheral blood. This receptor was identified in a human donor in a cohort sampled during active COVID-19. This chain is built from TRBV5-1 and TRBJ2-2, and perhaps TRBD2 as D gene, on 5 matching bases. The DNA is TGCGCCAGCAGCTTGAACGGGGCCGGGGAGCTGTTTTTT. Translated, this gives CASSLNGAGELFF.